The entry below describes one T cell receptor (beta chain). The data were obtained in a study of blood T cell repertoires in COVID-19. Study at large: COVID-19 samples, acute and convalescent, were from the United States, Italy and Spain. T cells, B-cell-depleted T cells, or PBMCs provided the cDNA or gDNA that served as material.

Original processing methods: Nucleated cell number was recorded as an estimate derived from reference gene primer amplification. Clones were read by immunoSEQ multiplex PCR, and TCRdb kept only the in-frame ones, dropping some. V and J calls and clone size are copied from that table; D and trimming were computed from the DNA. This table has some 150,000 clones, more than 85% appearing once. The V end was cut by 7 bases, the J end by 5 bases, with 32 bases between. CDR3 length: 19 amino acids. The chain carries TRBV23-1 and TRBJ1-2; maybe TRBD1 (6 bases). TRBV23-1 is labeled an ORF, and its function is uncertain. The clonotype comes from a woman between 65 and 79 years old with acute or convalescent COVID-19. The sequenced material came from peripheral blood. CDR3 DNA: TGCGCCAGCACCCAGGCGATAACAGGGTGGGCCCCACCTAGGTATGGCTACACCTTC. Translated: CASTQAITGWAPPRYGYTF.